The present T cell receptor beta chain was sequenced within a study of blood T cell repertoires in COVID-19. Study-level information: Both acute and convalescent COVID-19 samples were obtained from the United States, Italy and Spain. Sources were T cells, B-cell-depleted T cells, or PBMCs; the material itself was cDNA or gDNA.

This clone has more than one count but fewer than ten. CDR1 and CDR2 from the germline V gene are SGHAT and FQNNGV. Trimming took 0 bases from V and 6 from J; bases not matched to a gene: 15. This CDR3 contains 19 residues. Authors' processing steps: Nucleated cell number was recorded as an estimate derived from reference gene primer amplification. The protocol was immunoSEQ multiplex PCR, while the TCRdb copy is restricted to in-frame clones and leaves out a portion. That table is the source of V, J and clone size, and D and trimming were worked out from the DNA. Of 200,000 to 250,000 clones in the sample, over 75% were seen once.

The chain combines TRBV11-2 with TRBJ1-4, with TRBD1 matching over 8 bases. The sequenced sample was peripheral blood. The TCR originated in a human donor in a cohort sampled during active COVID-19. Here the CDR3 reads CASSLDAIFTGQEDEKLFF. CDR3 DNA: TGTGCCAGCAGCTTAGATGCAATCTTCACGGGACAGGAAGATGAAAAACTGTTTTTT.